These 30 T cell receptor beta chains share one sample of origin, sequenced in a study of T cell responses to AZD1222 COVID-19 vaccine. Sequenced by immunoSEQ multiplex PCR; TCRdb stores in-frame clones only, minus some. The table has about 160,000 clones, more than 85% seen once. Sequenced here: peripheral blood, sampled 28 days after the second AZD1222 dose. These receptors were collected from an adult who received the AZD1222 COVID-19 vaccine.

The gene calls are TRBV19 and TRBJ1-2; D is possibly TRBD1 (5 bases). The CDR3 extends over 13 amino acids. CDR1 is LNHDA and CDR2 is SQIVND in the germline V gene (reference sequence). The germline V and J ends were trimmed by 5 bases and 0 bases, with 7 bases remaining between them. The CDR3 nucleotides read TGTGCCAGTAGTCCGACAGCTAACTATGGCTACACCTTC. As protein: CASSPTANYGYTF.

The V gene is TRBV12-5, the J gene TRBJ2-3; D is possibly TRBD2 (7 bases). Trimming removed 3 bases from V and 7 bases from J, with 14 bases in between. CDR1 and CDR2 from the germline V gene are LGHNT and FRNRAP. The CDR3 totals 14 residues. CDR3 loop: CASGLGGAMNTQYF. The CDR3 bases are TGTGCTAGTGGTTTAGGGGGGGCCATGAATACGCAGTATTTT. The variable domain in full, completed from reference TRBV12-5 and TRBJ2-3, reads DARVTQTPRHKVTEMGQEVTMRCQPILGHNTVFWYRQTMMQGLELLAYFRNRAPLDDSGMPKDRFSAEMPDATLATLKIQPSEPRDSAVYFCASGLGGAMNTQYFGPGTRLTVL.

This chain uses TRBV7-8 with TRBJ2-1, with 13 bases that match TRBD2. Germline lookup yields CDR1 SGHVS and CDR2 FQNEAQ. This CDR3 has 14 residues. The J segment lost 10 bases and the V segment lost 5 bases, leaving 5 bases of the junction unmatched. CDR3 in amino acids: CASSERTSGSEQFF. In nucleotides, the CDR3 is TGTGCCAGCAGCGAGAGGACTAGCGGGAGCGAGCAGTTCTTC.

V gene TRBV9 combines with J gene TRBJ2-1; 7 bases map to TRBD1. The V and J ends lost 5 bases and 2 bases, in that order; junction bases with no gene match: 7. The CDR3 sequence is 15 residues long. The germline V gene has CDR1 SGDLS and CDR2 YYNGEE. DNA for the CDR3: TGTGCCAGCAGTTTTACAGGGGTAGCCTACAATGAGCAGTTCTTC. Amino acids: CASSFTGVAYNEQFF.

The chain employs TRBV24-1 and TRBJ1-5; D is uncertain. Germline V CDR1 and CDR2: KGHDR, SFDVKD. V gave up 3 bases and J gave up 0 bases, with 8 bases separating them. This CDR3 has 15 residues. CDR3: CATSDPGDSNQPQHF. DNA for the CDR3: TGTGCCACCAGTGATCCGGGTGATAGCAATCAGCCCCAGCATTTT.

This chain links TRBV7-9 with TRBJ1-4, with 8 bases lining up with TRBD1. J was trimmed by 6 bases and V by 5 bases; bases with no gene match: 8. From germline, CDR1 is SEHNR and CDR2 FQNEAQ (reference sequence). CDR3 size: 15 residues. CDR3 loop: CASSPRTGMDEKLFF. CDR3 DNA: TGTGCCAGCAGCCCCAGGACAGGGATGGATGAAAAACTGTTTTTT.

This clone was found once. The rearrangement uses TRBV13 and TRBJ1-6; 11 bases align to TRBD1. With V trimmed by 1 base and J by 5 bases, 7 bases remained unmatched. CDR3 length equals 18 residues. The germline V gene encodes CDR1 PRHDT and CDR2 FYEKMQ (reference sequence). CDR3 in amino acids: CASSLAVGQGANNSPLHF. CDR3 DNA: TGTGCCAGCAGCTTAGCCGTCGGACAGGGGGCGAATAATTCACCCCTCCACTTT. Full variable domain (remainder filled in from reference TRBV13 and TRBJ1-6): AAGVIQSPRHLIKEKRETATLKCYPIPRHDTVYWYQQGPGQDPQFLISFYEKMQSDKGSIPDRFSAQQFSDYHSELNMSSLELGDSALYFCASSLAVGQGANNSPLHFGNGTRLTVT.

The sample holds one count of this clone. This rearrangement joins TRBV24-1 to TRBJ2-1; 7 bases fit TRBD2. In germline, CDR1 is KGHDR, CDR2 SFDVKD. The trim removed 4 bases at V and 3 bases at J, leaving 5 bases unmatched. The CDR3 loop spans 15 amino acids. For the CDR3, the DNA is TGTGCCACCAGTGACCTAGCGGATGACTACAATGAGCAGTTCTTC. It yields the protein CATSDLADDYNEQFF.

V gene TRBV28 combines with J gene TRBJ1-2; D is unclear. The CDR3 totals 17 residues. V dropped 3 bases and J dropped 4 bases, with 21 bases sitting between them. CDR1 and CDR2 (germline): MDHEN, SYDVKM. CDR3 amino acids: CASSLSDAGGGSYGYTF. For the CDR3, the DNA is TGTGCCAGCAGTTTGAGTGATGCGGGAGGCGGATCCTATGGCTACACCTTC.

V gene TRBV24-1 combines with J gene TRBJ2-1; D is ambiguous. There are 17 residues in the CDR3. Deletions cut 3 bases from V and 1 base from J, with 15 bases between. The germline V gene encodes CDR1 KGHDR and CDR2 SFDVKD. This chain's CDR3 is CATSDPLVGSSYNEQFF. CDR3 coding DNA: TGTGCCACCAGTGATCCCCTGGTGGGGTCGTCCTACAATGAGCAGTTCTTC.

The gene calls are TRBV7-3 and TRBJ2-3; 15 bases map to TRBD2. The CDR3 has 17 residues. The germline gives CDR1 SGHTA, CDR2 FQGTGA. V gave up 5 bases and J gave up 4 bases; unmatched junction bases: 7. The CDR3 sequence is CASSPGLAGGGADTQYF. The DNA for the CDR3 is TGTGCCAGCAGCCCGGGACTAGCGGGAGGCGGCGCAGATACGCAGTATTTT.

This sequence joins TRBV10-3 and TRBJ1-3; D uncertain. CDR1 is ENHRY, CDR2 SYGVKD, per germline. This CDR3 comprises 17 residues. The V gene lost 2 bases and the J gene lost 0 bases, with 14 bases spanning the gap. CDR3 in DNA: TGTGCCATCAGTGAGAATGTCGGCGGGAGCTCTGGAAACACCATATATTTT. It yields the protein CAISENVGGSSGNTIYF.

The V call is TRBV6-5, the J call TRBJ1-1; the D is unclear. CDR3 length: 14 amino acids. With 0 bases removed from V and 11 bases from J, the gap between germline ends came to 16 bases. The V gene's germline CDR1 is MNHEY and CDR2 SVGAGI. The CDR3 nucleotides are TGTGCCAGCAGTTACTCGACGGCAGAGGATAGGGCTTTCTTT. Translated, it gives CASSYSTAEDRAFF.

The CDR3 region is CATVPMGALTDTQYF. The CDR3 DNA reads TGTGCCACCGTACCGATGGGGGCCCTAACAGATACGCAGTATTTT. V gene TRBV5-4 combines with J gene TRBJ2-3; tentatively, D is TRBD1 (6 bases). This CDR3 has 15 residues. The V end lost 9 bases, the J end lost 3 bases, and 20 bases lay between the germline ends. From germline, CDR1 is SGHNT and CDR2 YYREEE (reference sequence).

The chain employs TRBV28 and TRBJ2-7, with TRBD1 matching over 9 bases. The V gene end was trimmed by 1 base and the J gene end by 2 bases; junction bases not matched to a gene: 9. CDR3 size: 17 residues. Germline V gene data show CDR1 as MDHEN and CDR2 as SYDVKM. In DNA, the CDR3 is TGTGCCAGCAGTTTATTATACCGGGACAGGGAACCCTACGAGCAGTACTTC. It codes for CASSLLYRDREPYEQYF. The complete variable domain, with remaining parts taken from reference TRBV28 and TRBJ2-7, reads DVKVTQSSRYLVKRTGEKVFLECVQDMDHENMFWYRQDPGLGLRLIYFSYDVKMKEKGDIPEGYSVSREKKERFSLILESASTNQTSMYLCASSLLYRDREPYEQYFGPGTRLTVT.

The chain couples TRBV5-6 to TRBJ2-5; maybe TRBD1 (5 bases). Trimming took off 2 bases at V and 5 bases at J, with 7 bases between the two ends. There are 12 residues in the CDR3. Germline lookup yields CDR1 SGHDT and CDR2 YYEEEE. The CDR3 nucleotides are TGTGCCAGCAGCTTCCCAGGGGAGACCCAGTACTTC. Its translation is CASSFPGETQYF.

V and J are TRBV27 and TRBJ1-4; no definite D call. The V and J ends lost 3 bases and 0 bases respectively, with 11 bases between them. Germline V CDR1 and CDR2: MNHEY, SMNVEV (reference sequence). The CDR3 is 16 amino acids. The CDR3 region is CASSFRNGATNEKLFF. CDR3 coding DNA: TGTGCCAGCAGTTTCCGGAACGGTGCAACTAATGAAAAACTGTTTTTT.

The V call is TRBV24-1, the J call TRBJ1-2; possible D gene TRBD1, 5 bases. CDR1 is KGHDR and CDR2 is SFDVKD in the germline V gene. V lost 3 bases and J lost 4, with 11 bases in between. The CDR3 is 14 amino acids. The DNA for the CDR3 is TGTGCCACCAGTGATAGGGGACTCCTCTATGGCTACACCTTC. This codes for CATSDRGLLYGYTF.

The chain links TRBV19 to TRBJ1-2, with D tentatively TRBD1 (5 bases). This CDR3 has 14 amino acids. Germline assignment: CDR1 LNHDA and CDR2 SQIVND (reference sequence). Deletions cut 3 bases from V and 3 bases from J, with 11 bases between. CDR3 bases: TGTGCCAGTAGTATCATACAGGCAGACTATGGCTACACCTTC. Translating gives CASSIIQADYGYTF.

The J gene is TRBJ2-5, the V gene TRBV2; either TRBD1 or TRBD2 may supply D (5 bases each). This CDR3 has 13 amino acids. V was shortened by 7 bases and J by 4 bases, with 13 bases between the two germline ends. The germline gives CDR1 SNHLY, CDR2 FYNNEI. The CDR3 sequence: CASNQGEGETQYF. The CDR3 nucleotides read TGTGCCAGCAACCAGGGAGAGGGAGAGACCCAGTACTTC.

The rearrangement uses TRBV2 and TRBJ2-1, with 12 bases fitting TRBD2. CDR3 length: 16 residues. Germline lookup yields CDR1 SNHLY and CDR2 FYNNEI. V dropped 4 bases and J dropped 3; count of bases not matched to a gene: 4. CDR3 amino acids: CASSARLAGVYNEQFF. CDR3 nucleotide sequence: TGTGCCAGCAGTGCCCGACTAGCGGGGGTCTACAATGAGCAGTTCTTC.

This sequence joins TRBV7-2 and TRBJ2-7, with 7 bases aligning to TRBD2. The CDR3 has 14 residues. The germline gives CDR1 SGHTA, CDR2 FQGNSA. The ends lost 6 bases at V and 0 bases at J; junction bases unmatched: 5. The CDR3 reads CASRWGGSSYEQYF. The CDR3 region has the DNA TGTGCCAGCAGGTGGGGGGGTAGCTCCTACGAGCAGTACTTC.

The CDR3 nucleotides read TGTGCCAGCAGTTTTTCCGGGGAGAGGGGCTACACCTTC. This translates into CASSFSGERGYTF. V gene TRBV27 combines with J gene TRBJ1-2; unclear D gene. Germline CDR1 and CDR2: MNHEY and SMNVEV (reference sequence). V was shortened by 3 bases and J by 8 bases, with 13 bases between the two germline ends. The length of the CDR3 is 13 residues.

The chain combines TRBV4-1 with TRBJ1-6, with 8 bases fitting TRBD1. The CDR3 has 16 residues. Germline lookup yields CDR1 MGHRA and CDR2 YSYEKL. Trimming took 10 bases from V and 10 from J; bases not matched to a gene: 18. The CDR3 DNA reads TGCGCCACCCGCCAGACACTAACAGGGGGATTATCACCCCTCCACTTT. Its protein is CATRQTLTGGLSPLHF.

The chain links TRBV5-1 to TRBJ2-7; D is undetermined. V dropped 2 bases and J dropped 6 bases, with 21 bases sitting between them. CDR3 length: 16 amino acids. The V gene's germline CDR1 is SGHRS and CDR2 YFSETQ. As DNA, the CDR3 is TGCGCCAGCAGCTTTTCCGTTCCGATCGTTAAGGGCGAGCAGTACTTC. It codes for CASSFSVPIVKGEQYF.

J is TRBJ2-1 and V is TRBV10-3, with 9 bases aligning to TRBD2. Germline trimming cut 7 bases from V and 5 bases from J; bases unmatched to any gene: 3. The CDR3 has 13 amino acids. In germline, CDR1 is ENHRY, CDR2 SYGVKD. CDR3 nucleotides: TGTGCCATCATGTCTAGCGGGGACAATGAGCAGTTCTTC. Its protein is CAIMSSGDNEQFF.

Regarding this clone: An end of the junction does not agree with germline; a read error may underlie this. The V and J genes are TRBV7-3 and TRBJ2-1; TRBD2 aligns across 7 bases. This CDR3 spans 14 amino acids. Germline loops: CDR1 SGHTA, CDR2 FQGTGA. The CDR3 DNA is TGTGCCAGCTCGCGGGAGTCTTCCTACAATGGGCAGTTCTTC. Its protein product is CASSRESSYNGQFF.

This chain connects TRBV28 to TRBJ2-7, with 9 nucleotides matching TRBD1. The CDR3 runs 12 residues. CDR1 is MDHEN and CDR2 is SYDVKM in the germline V gene. V lost 6 bases and J lost 6; bases outside the gene matches: 3. The CDR3 loop is CASRDRGGEQYF. The CDR3 coding sequence is TGTGCCAGCAGGGACAGGGGAGGCGAGCAGTACTTC.

The chain joins TRBV28 to TRBJ1-1; unclear D gene. V lost 7 bases and J 1 base, leaving 10 bases between the germline ends. This CDR3 is built from 13 residues. Germline V lookup: CDR1 MDHEN, CDR2 SYDVKM. CDR3 region: CASTTNQNTEAFF. As DNA, the CDR3 is TGTGCCAGCACAACGAACCAGAACACTGAAGCTTTCTTT.

This clone was detected once. The genes are TRBV6-5 and TRBJ2-7; TRBD1 aligns across 9 bases. CDR3 length: 14 residues. Losses at the gene ends were 8 bases for V and 5 bases for J; bases not matched to a gene: 10. Germline V CDR1 and CDR2: MNHEY, SVGAGI. The DNA for the CDR3 is TGTGCCAGCCTTCATTCGGACAGGGGCCACGAGCAGTACTTC. Translation: CASLHSDRGHEQYF.